This T cell receptor (beta chain) is from a study of T cell responses to AZD1222 COVID-19 vaccine. Points from the study as a whole: Compared with day 0, the breadth and depth of the Spike-specific TCR repertoire rose significantly after two doses of AZD1222. Spike regions recognized by vaccine-associated CD4 TCRs spanned the protein, led by 160-218 and 743-854. Researchers took repertoire samples only after the peak T cell response had come. Among the donors, most were white British and more were female, and clonal diversity was possibly underestimated.

This CDR3 has 15 amino acids. J lost 1 base, V lost 4 bases, and 7 bases had no gene match. The V gene's germline CDR1 is SGDLS and CDR2 YYNGEE. Generated by immunoSEQ multiplex PCR, the TCRdb table keeps only in-frame clones and is missing some. Of some 120,000 clones in the sample, around 90% were seen once. A note on this clone: The antigen remains undetermined.

Source: peripheral blood, taken on day 0 of MenACWY control vaccination. This receptor was identified in an adult in good health. This chain joins TRBV9 and TRBJ1-1; 7 bases match TRBD1. Here the CDR3 DNA reads TGTGCCAGCAGCCCTCGACAGGGAACGAACACTGAAGCTTTCTTT. This codes for CASSPRQGTNTEAFF.